Sequencing of this T cell receptor (beta chain) was carried out in a study of CD8 T cells in ankylosing spondylitis. CDR1 MNHEY and CDR2 SVGAGI come from the germline V gene. Trimming removed 2 bases at V and 5 bases at J, with 12 bases between. The CDR3 is 14 residues long. 5'-RACE, quantitative and with molecular barcodes, yielded the TCR beta libraries. TCRdb reanalysed the 5' RACE reads using MiXCR and keeps one entry per CDR3 protein. The sample holds about 270,000 distinct CDR3 sequences, roughly 32% seen once. Notes on this clonotype: Its antigen is currently unknown.

Whole-study results and caveats: Significant enrichment of disease-linked clones was reportedly seen in matched ankylosing spondylitis synovial fluid. Prior literature has documented some motif variants in synovial fluid and blood from reactive arthritis.

The sample consisted of blood, either unsorted or a sorted T cell fraction (not recorded which). The receptor's source is a male donor with ankylosing spondylitis or in good health (not recorded which). The chain is built from TRBV6-5 and TRBJ1-2; D is unresolved. The DNA of the CDR3 is TGTGCCAGCAGTTACCGGACTCTGGGGTATGGCTACACCTTC. This codes for CASSYRTLGYGYTF.